The 26 T cell receptor beta chains given below trace back to one sample, sequenced in a study of regulatory T cells in long-lasting Graves disease. Construction of TCR beta libraries relied on iRepertoire HTBI primers and on Arm-PCR targeting CDR3 regions. MiXCR, applied by TCRdb to the multiplex PCR reads, yields one record per CDR3 protein. The table has over 500,000 distinct CDR3 sequences, around 17% seen once. Time point denoted: newly diagnosed GD, antithyroid drugs for less than 3 months. The authors made the TCR library using RNA they extracted from PBMCs. These data also formed part of another study, on T cells in Graves' hyperthyroidism and ophthalmopathy.

The sample was peripheral blood mononuclear cells (PBMCs), taken at new diagnosis, from a patient treated with antithyroid drugs. Receptors were obtained from a woman under 40 with Graves disease.

Only a few counts were recorded for this clonotype. The rearrangement joins TRBV5-1 to TRBJ1-4; TRBD1 matches 7 bases. This CDR3 is 14 amino acids long. With 0 bases clipped from V and 6 bases from J, the junction kept 2 bases outside the gene matches. From germline, CDR1 is SGHRS and CDR2 YFSETQ. The CDR3 loop is CASSLGDRHEKLFF. CDR3 nucleotides: TGCGCCAGCAGCTTGGGGGACAGACATGAAAAACTGTTTTTT.

This clonotype was detected ten times or more. The rearrangement joins TRBV6-1 to TRBJ2-7, with 9 bases aligning to TRBD2. The length of the CDR3 is 15 residues. Germline values: CDR1 MNHNS, CDR2 SASEGT. The V and J ends lost 6 bases and 2 bases, in that order; junction bases with no gene match: 8. The CDR3 reads CASSGTSGHPYEQYF. The DNA of the CDR3 is TGTGCCAGCAGCGGCACTAGCGGGCACCCCTACGAGCAGTACTTC.

On this clonotype itself: The junction and the germline gene differ at one end; a read error may be behind it. The chain couples TRBV7-6 to TRBJ2-2, with TRBD2 identical over 8 bases. This CDR3 is built from 14 residues. The germline CDR1 and CDR2 sequences are SGHVS and FNYEAQ. CDR3 amino acids: CASSDTSGLTELSF. The CDR3 nucleotides are TGTGCCAGCAGCGATACTAGCGGATTAACGGAGCTGTCTTTT.

The sample holds many counts of this clonotype. The chain combines TRBV28 with TRBJ2-7, with no clear D. CDR1 MDHEN and CDR2 SYDVKM come from the germline V gene. The CDR3 has 11 residues. The CDR3 loop reads CGTEKLYEQYF. CDR3 nucleotides: TGTGGGACGGAGAAACTCTACGAGCAGTACTTC.

The rearrangement joins TRBV3-1 to TRBJ1-1, with D perhaps TRBD1 (5 bases). The germline gives CDR1 LGHDT, CDR2 YNNKEL (reference sequence). V was pared by 2 bases and J by 9 bases, with 13 bases between. CDR3 size: 13 residues. The CDR3 sequence: CASSQIAGMKAFF. CDR3 coding DNA: TGTGCCAGCAGCCAAATCGCAGGGATGAAAGCTTTCTTT.

There are a few counts of this clonotype. J is TRBJ1-1 and V is TRBV27, with D maybe TRBD1 (5 bases). CDR1 MNHEY and CDR2 SMNVEV come from the germline V gene (reference sequence). V was cut by 5 bases and J by 1 base, with 14 bases left in between. This CDR3 is 15 amino acids long. The CDR3 region is CASSMEGWPNTEAFF. As DNA, the CDR3 is TGTGCCAGCAGTATGGAGGGGTGGCCGAACACTGAAGCTTTCTTT.

The V and J genes are TRBV27 and TRBJ1-6, with D possibly matching TRBD1 (6 bases). Germline values: CDR1 MNHEY, CDR2 SMNVEV (reference sequence). Trimming cost V 8 bases and J 7 bases, with 21 bases left between them. The CDR3 contains 16 residues. The CDR3 sequence is CASYPHTGKGNSPLHF. The CDR3 coding sequence is TGTGCCAGCTACCCTCATACAGGGAAGGGGAATTCACCCCTCCACTTT.

At least ten counts were recorded for this clonotype. The chain combines TRBV5-6 with TRBJ2-7; 9 nucleotides agree with TRBD1. The CDR3 runs to 18 residues. V gave up 2 bases and J gave up 4 bases; unmatched junction bases: 16. Germline V lookup: CDR1 SGHDT, CDR2 YYEEEE. The CDR3: CASSFATGGSRENYEQYF. The CDR3 DNA is TGTGCCAGCAGCTTTGCGACAGGGGGTTCGCGGGAGAATTACGAGCAGTACTTC.

This clonotype was detected only a few times. The V and J genes are TRBV12-3 or TRBV12-4 and TRBJ2-7; TRBD1 agrees at 10 bases. This CDR3 contains 15 residues. The V gene end was trimmed by 6 bases and the J gene end by 4 bases; junction bases not matched to a gene: 9. CDR3 nucleotide sequence: TGTGCCAGCAGCGATATAGGACAGGGGGGATACGAGCAGTACTTC. Its protein product is CASSDIGQGGYEQYF.

As concerns this clonotype: This may be a read error, as it is one base from a much larger clone. V and J are TRBV20-1 and TRBJ1-1; D may be TRBD1 (5 bases). The V and J ends lost 7 bases and 1 base respectively, with 13 bases between them. The CDR3 covers 13 residues. Germline lookup yields CDR1 DFQATT and CDR2 SNEGSKA (reference sequence). The CDR3 sequence: CSVNRGTNTEAFF. The CDR3 nucleotides read TGCAGTGTAAATCGGGGCACGAACACTGAAGCTTTCTTT.

This clonotype was detected a few times. DNA of the CDR3: TGCGCCAGCAGCTTGGTCGGAATCGGCGACTACGAGCAGTACTTC. Protein sequence: CASSLVGIGDYEQYF. V usage is TRBV5-1 and J usage is TRBJ2-3; no firm D call. The DNA end favors TRBJ2-7, so the J call may be wrong. The length of the CDR3 is 15 residues. Germline loops: CDR1 SGHRS, CDR2 YFSETQ.

Concerning this clonotype: This may arise from a read error, as a much more abundant clone is one base away. The rearrangement joins TRBV2 to TRBJ2-1, with a tentative D call TRBD2 (5 bases). This CDR3 contains 12 residues. CDR1 is SNHLY and CDR2 is FYNNEI in the germline V gene. The V gene lost 4 bases and the J gene lost 9 bases, with 10 bases spanning the gap. DNA of the CDR3: TGTGCCAGCAGTGTGGAGGTTATTGAGCAGTTCTTC. This sequence encodes CASSVEVIEQFF.

This clonotype was counted ten times or more. The CDR3 here is CASSRLSGVLQPQHF. DNA for the CDR3: TGTGCCAGCAGTCGTCTATCAGGGGTTCTTCAGCCCCAGCATTTT. The chain couples TRBV27 to TRBJ1-5; D is possibly TRBD1 (6 bases). This CDR3 contains 15 residues. Germline CDR1 and CDR2: MNHEY and SMNVEV (reference sequence). Trimming stripped 5 bases from V and 6 bases from J, with 17 bases between.

This clonotype was counted at least ten times. The CDR3 DNA is TGTGCCTGGAACTTATACGTCGACTTCACTGAAGCTTTCTTT. This translates into CAWNLYVDFTEAFF. The J gene is TRBJ1-1, the V gene TRBV30; no firm D call. The CDR3 is made up of 14 amino acids. Germline values: CDR1 GTSNPN, CDR2 SVGIG (reference sequence). Trimming pared 4 bases from V and 4 bases from J, leaving 16 bases between.

The J gene is TRBJ2-7, the V gene TRBV28, with TRBD1 identical over 9 bases. This CDR3 spans 16 amino acids. Germline lookup yields CDR1 MDHEN and CDR2 SYDVKM. Unmatched junction bases numbered 12, after V lost 6 bases and J lost 3 bases. The DNA for the CDR3 is TGTGCCAGCAGCCCACCGGGACAGGGAGAAGGCTACGAGCAGTACTTC. Translation: CASSPPGQGEGYEQYF.

This clonotype was found many times. In DNA form, the CDR3 reads TGTGCCAGCAGTTGGGGTGGGACCAAGTTAACCTACGAGCAGTACTTC. This translates into CASSWGGTKLTYEQYF. The rearrangement uses TRBV12-3 or TRBV12-4 and TRBJ2-7, with D perhaps matching TRBD1 or TRBD2 (5 bases each). The CDR3 has 16 amino acids. V lost 4 bases and J lost 2, with 18 bases in between.

V is TRBV7-9 and J is TRBJ2-3; the match to TRBD1 covers 8 bases. This CDR3 is built from 18 residues. Unmatched junction bases numbered 13, after V lost 5 bases and J lost 0 bases. CDR1 SEHNR and CDR2 FQNEAQ come from the germline V gene (reference sequence). The CDR3 region is CASSTRQGLVTSTDTQYF. As DNA, the CDR3 is TGTGCCAGCAGCACCCGACAGGGGTTGGTTACTAGCACAGATACGCAGTATTTT. Full variable domain (outside the CDR3, taken from reference TRBV7-9 and TRBJ2-3): DTGVSQNPRHKITKRGQNVTFRCDPISEHNRLYWYRQTLGQGPEFLTYFQNEAQLEKSRLLSDRFSAERPKGSFSTLEIQRTEQGDSAMYLCASSTRQGLVTSTDTQYFGPGTRLTVL.

This clonotype occurred a few times. This chain uses TRBV5-1 with TRBJ2-3; unclear D gene. The germline CDR1 and CDR2 sequences are SGHRS and YFSETQ. The ends were cut back, 3 bases at V and 0 bases at J, with 8 bases in the middle. The length of the CDR3 is 14 residues. The chain's CDR3 is CASSYMTSTDTQYF. CDR3 nucleotide sequence: TGCGCCAGCAGCTACATGACTAGCACAGATACGCAGTATTTT.

This clonotype occurred many times. This sequence joins TRBV29-1 and TRBJ2-1; 7 nucleotides match TRBD2. CDR1 and CDR2 from the germline V gene are SQVTM and ANQGSEA. V lost 3 bases and J lost 0; bases outside the gene matches: 2. CDR3 length: 14 residues. As DNA, the CDR3 is TGCAGCGTTGATGGCGGGAGCTCCTACAATGAGCAGTTCTTC. Translation: CSVDGGSSYNEQFF.

This rearrangement joins TRBV7-9 to TRBJ2-7, with a tentative D call TRBD1 (6 bases). The CDR3 runs to 14 residues. V shed 10 bases and J shed 0 bases, with 16 bases lying between them. Germline CDR1 reads SEHNR; CDR2 reads FQNEAQ (reference sequence). CDR3 nucleotides: TGTGCCATAAGTGGACAGCAAAACTCCTACGAGCAGTACTTC. It translates to CAISGQQNSYEQYF. Full variable domain (rest looked up from reference TRBV7-9 and TRBJ2-7): DTGVSQNPRHKITKRGQNVTFRCDPISEHNRLYWYRQTLGQGPEFLTYFQNEAQLEKSRLLSDRFSAERPKGSFSTLEIQRTEQGDSAMYLCAISGQQNSYEQYFGPGTRLTVT.

CDR3 sequence: CASSQGPTQYF. For the CDR3, the DNA is TGTGCCAGCAGCCAGGGCCCTACGCAGTATTTT. The chain joins TRBV5-5 to TRBJ2-3; D perhaps matches TRBD1 (5 bases). CDR1 is SGHKS, CDR2 YYEKEE, per germline (reference sequence). CDR3 length: 11 amino acids. V was cut by 4 bases and J by 8 bases, with 8 bases left in between.

The chain combines TRBV12-3 or TRBV12-4 with TRBJ1-1; the D gene is possibly TRBD1 (5 bases). The V end was cut by 3 bases, the J end by 3 bases, with 11 bases between. The CDR3 has 14 residues. The CDR3 protein is CASSFQGSDTEAFF. In nucleotides, the CDR3 is TGTGCCAGCAGTTTTCAGGGTTCGGACACTGAAGCTTTCTTT.

This chain links TRBV7-2 with TRBJ2-7; 9 bases line up with TRBD1. CDR3 size: 19 residues. The junction had 18 bases not matched to a gene; V was cut back by 5 bases and J by 1 base. Germline loops: CDR1 SGHTA, CDR2 FQGNSA. The CDR3 loop reads CASSLIPLGQGTASYEQYF. CDR3 sequence (DNA): TGTGCCAGCAGCCTGATACCGCTCGGACAGGGGACAGCTTCCTACGAGCAGTACTTC.

CDR3 sequence reads: CASSRSGRVGETQYF. The CDR3, as DNA: TGTGCCAGCAGCCGTAGCGGGAGGGTTGGGGAGACCCAGTACTTC. The J gene is TRBJ2-5, the V gene TRBV7-2; 11 nucleotides agree with TRBD2. This CDR3 is built from 15 residues. Trimming took 5 bases from V and 5 from J; bases not matched to a gene: 7. Per germline, CDR1 SGHTA and CDR2 FQGNSA.

The chain links TRBV5-4 to TRBJ2-1; a possible D gene is TRBD1 (6 bases). Trimming cost V 1 base and J 5 bases, with 7 bases left between them. Germline CDR1 reads SGHNT; CDR2 reads YYREEE (reference sequence). CDR3 length: 13 amino acids. This CDR3 reads CASSLWTDNEQFF. The CDR3, as DNA: TGTGCCAGCAGCTTGTGGACAGACAATGAGCAGTTCTTC.

In its sample, this clonotype was seen a few times. J is TRBJ1-6 and V is TRBV13; D not certain. Deletions cut 5 bases from V and 8 bases from J, with 16 bases between. This CDR3 has 15 residues. CDR1 is PRHDT, CDR2 FYEKMQ, per germline (reference sequence). The CDR3: CASSLLGREHSPLHF. The CDR3 bases are TGTGCCAGCAGCCTACTAGGACGCGAGCATTCACCCCTCCACTTT.